The following is a TCR beta chain sequence with its context. As yet, its antigen is unknown. Repertoires were generated with immunoSEQ multiplex PCR, while TCRdb's copy carries only in-frame clones and drops some. The sample includes about 1.1 million clones, 60% to 80% seen only once; the top ten take almost 0.9%. CDR1 and CDR2 from the germline V gene are SGHDT and YYEEEE. This CDR3 has 13 residues. Deletions cut 3 bases from V and 6 bases from J, with 9 bases between. The sample belongs to a study of shared clonotypes between healthy human individuals. Study-wide findings and caveats: The rarefaction results pointed to incomplete sorted-subset sequencing despite large depth.

The chain employs TRBV5-6 and TRBJ2-2; D ambiguous. Sequenced sample: memory CD4+ T cells from PBMCs. This sample's subset: CD45RA-negative fraction. The origin of this receptor is a man aged 18 to 29 in good health. Some clones in this sample may be carry-over from other donors' samples. The CDR3 is CASSSTWAGELFF. The DNA for the CDR3 is TGTGCCAGCAGCTCTACATGGGCCGGGGAGCTGTTTTTT.